These 14 T cell receptor beta chains came from one sample sequenced in a study of T cells after yellow fever vaccination. TCRdb redid the calling of the 5' RACE reads with MiXCR, one entry per CDR3 protein. The sample carries more than 450,000 distinct CDR3 sequences, around a fifth recorded once. The source material was PBMCs, sampled approximately 22 days after the first yellow fever vaccination. These receptors all stem from a man between 18 and 29 years old who received the YFV17D yellow fever vaccine.

The table lists this clonotype with a few counts. The V and J genes are TRBV29-1 and TRBJ2-1; TRBD2 matches 11 bases. The germline V gene encodes CDR1 SQVTM and CDR2 ANQGSEA. J lost 9 bases, V lost 4 bases, and 5 bases had no gene match. The length of the CDR3 is 13 residues. The CDR3 DNA is TGCAGCGTTGTAGCGGGGGGGCAGAGTGAGCAGTTCTTC. This translates into CSVVAGGQSEQFF.

The V gene is TRBV6-2 or TRBV6-3, the J gene TRBJ2-6; 7 nucleotides align to TRBD1. V trimming: 8 bases; J trimming: 2 bases; junction bases outside the gene matches: 0. Germline CDR1 and CDR2: MNHEY and SVGEGT. The CDR3 is made up of 13 amino acids. The CDR3 protein is CASGTAGANVLTF. Here the CDR3 DNA reads TGTGCCAGCGGGACAGCTGGGGCCAACGTCCTGACTTTC.

The chain couples TRBV7-9 to TRBJ1-2; no firm D call. Trimming stripped 2 bases from V and 8 bases from J, with 21 bases between. Germline assignment: CDR1 SEHNR and CDR2 FQNEAQ (reference sequence). This CDR3 comprises 16 residues. The chain's CDR3 is CASSLSPRLCYLGYTF. The CDR3 coding sequence is TGTGCCAGCAGCTTAAGTCCGAGACTTTGCTACCTAGGCTACACCTTC. Full variable domain (missing parts from reference TRBV7-9 and TRBJ1-2): DTGVSQNPRHKITKRGQNVTFRCDPISEHNRLYWYRQTLGQGPEFLTYFQNEAQLEKSRLLSDRFSAERPKGSFSTLEIQRTEQGDSAMYLCASSLSPRLCYLGYTFGSGTRLTVV.

The CDR3 reads CAISETREDTQYF. The CDR3 DNA sequence: TGTGCCATCAGTGAGACCCGGGAGGATACGCAGTATTTT. The V call is TRBV10-3, the J call TRBJ2-3; D is perhaps TRBD2 (6 bases). The V gene lost 2 bases and the J gene lost 6 bases, with 9 bases spanning the gap. This CDR3 region has 13 residues. Germline V gene data show CDR1 as ENHRY and CDR2 as SYGVKD.

This clonotype was seen only a few times. The chain is built from TRBV28 and TRBJ2-1; D is uncertain. The length of the CDR3 is 11 residues. CDR1 MDHEN and CDR2 SYDVKM come from the germline V gene. The ends were cut back, 6 bases at V and 5 bases at J, with 5 bases in the middle. The DNA of the CDR3 is TGTGCCAGCAGACTTAACAATGAGCAGTTCTTC. Its translation: CASRLNNEQFF.

This chain links TRBV10-2 with TRBJ2-1; D ambiguous. Trimming stripped 3 bases from V and 4 bases from J, with 10 bases between. The CDR3 sequence is 14 residues long. Germline values: CDR1 WSHSY, CDR2 SAAADI. The CDR3 loop reads CASSDLGLYNEQFF. The CDR3 DNA reads as TGCGCCAGCAGTGACCTGGGTCTTTACAATGAGCAGTTCTTC.

The chain uses TRBV5-4 and TRBJ1-4; D is unresolved. The CDR3 is made up of 14 amino acids. Trimming cost V 4 bases and J 7 bases, with 14 bases left between them. Per germline, CDR1 SGHNT and CDR2 YYREEE (reference sequence). The CDR3 coding sequence is TGTGCCAGCAGCGATTGGTCCGTCGCTGAAAAACTGTTTTTT. Its protein is CASSDWSVAEKLFF.

This clonotype was seen a few times. J is TRBJ2-5 and V is TRBV2; possibly TRBD1 for D (6 bases). Trimming took 6 bases from V and 5 from J, leaving 13 bases between them. The germline CDR1 and CDR2 sequences are SNHLY and FYNNEI. The CDR3 totals 13 residues. For the CDR3, the DNA is TGTGCCAGCAGGTCAGGGGCGGATGAGACCCAGTACTTC. Residues: CASRSGADETQYF.

This clonotype came up a few times. The V gene is TRBV6-2 or TRBV6-3, the J gene TRBJ2-3; 10 bases agree with TRBD2. CDR1 MNHEY and CDR2 SVGEGT come from the germline V gene. This CDR3 has 17 amino acids. V dropped 2 bases and J dropped 1; count of bases not matched to a gene: 6. The CDR3 spells CASSYRAGTSGTDTQYF. CDR3 nucleotides: TGTGCCAGCAGTTACCGAGCCGGGACTAGCGGCACAGATACGCAGTATTTT.

This clonotype has a handful of counts. The chain carries TRBV20-1 and TRBJ2-1, with 8 bases that match TRBD2. The CDR3 sequence is 13 residues long. Per germline, CDR1 DFQATT and CDR2 SNEGSKA (reference sequence). Here the CDR3 reads CRVTSGSYNEQFF. The CDR3 DNA reads TGCAGAGTTACTAGCGGCTCCTACAATGAGCAGTTCTTC.

This clonotype was recorded a few times. The chain joins TRBV2 to TRBJ1-2; D gene unclear. Germline CDR1 reads SNHLY; CDR2 reads FYNNEI. Trimming took 6 bases from V and 4 from J, leaving 15 bases between them. The CDR3 spans 14 residues. CDR3 in amino acids: CASRVGRTSYGYTF. For the CDR3, the DNA is TGTGCCAGCAGGGTGGGCAGGACCTCCTATGGCTACACCTTC.

This clonotype turned up a few times. The chain recombines TRBV10-3 with TRBJ1-1; 8 bases are a match to TRBD1. Germline values: CDR1 ENHRY, CDR2 SYGVKD. J gave up 5 bases and V 8 bases, and 7 bases lay outside the gene matches. The CDR3 spans 13 residues. CDR3 loop: CAIGTTGGTEAFF. CDR3 in DNA: TGTGCCATCGGCACTACAGGGGGGACTGAAGCTTTCTTT.

This clonotype has only a few counts. This chain uses TRBV4-1 with TRBJ2-1; 8 bases are shared with TRBD2. J was trimmed by 1 base and V by 4 bases; bases with no gene match: 9. Germline CDR1 and CDR2: MGHRA and YSYEKL. CDR3 length: 17 residues. The CDR3 DNA reads as TGCGCCAGCAGCCCCTCCAGCGGGGGTCTTTCCTACAATGAGCAGTTCTTC. Residues: CASSPSSGGLSYNEQFF.

The V call is TRBV7-2, the J call TRBJ1-3; D uncertain. This CDR3 is built from 13 residues. V lost 1 base and J lost 8, with 9 bases in between. Looked up from germline, CDR1 is SGHTA and CDR2 is FQGNSA. CDR3 region: CASSLESRDTIYF. In nucleotides, the CDR3 is TGTGCCAGCAGCTTAGAAAGTAGGGACACCATATATTTT. The complete variable domain, with remaining parts taken from reference TRBV7-2 and TRBJ1-3, reads GAGVSQSPSNKVTEKGKDVELRCDPISGHTALYWYRQSLGQGLEFLIYFQGNSAPDKSGLPSDRFSAERTGGSVSTLTIQRTQQEDSAVYLCASSLESRDTIYFGEGSWLTVV.